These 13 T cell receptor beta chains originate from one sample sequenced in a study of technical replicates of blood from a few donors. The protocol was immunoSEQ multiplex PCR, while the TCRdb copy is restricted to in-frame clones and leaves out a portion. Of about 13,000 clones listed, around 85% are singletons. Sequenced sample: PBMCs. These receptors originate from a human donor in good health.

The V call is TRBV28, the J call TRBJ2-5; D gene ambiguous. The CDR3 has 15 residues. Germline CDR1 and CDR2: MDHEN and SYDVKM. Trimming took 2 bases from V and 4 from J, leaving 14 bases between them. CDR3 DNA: TGTGCCAGCAGTTTAAGGAGACTCCGTCCAGAGACCCAGTACTTC. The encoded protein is CASSLRRLRPETQYF.

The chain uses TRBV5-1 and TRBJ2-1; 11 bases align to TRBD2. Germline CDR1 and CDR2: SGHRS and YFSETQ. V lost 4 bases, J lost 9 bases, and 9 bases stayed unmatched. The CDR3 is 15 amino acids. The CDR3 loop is CASSLSLAGEGEQFF. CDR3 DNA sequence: TGCGCCAGCAGCCTCTCACTAGCGGGAGAGGGTGAGCAGTTCTTC.

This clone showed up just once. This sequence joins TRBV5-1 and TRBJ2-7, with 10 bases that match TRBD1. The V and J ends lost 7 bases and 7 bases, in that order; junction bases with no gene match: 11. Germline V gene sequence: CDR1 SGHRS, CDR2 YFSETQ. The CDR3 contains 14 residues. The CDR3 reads CASGDGTGDGEQYF. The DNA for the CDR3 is TGCGCCAGCGGCGACGGGACAGGGGATGGGGAGCAGTACTTC.

The DNA of the CDR3 is TGCAGCGTCGGACAGGGGGGCTCTGGAAACACCATATATTTT. Protein: CSVGQGGSGNTIYF. This rearrangement joins TRBV29-1 to TRBJ1-3, with 10 bases matching TRBD1. This CDR3 contains 14 residues. V shed 6 bases, J shed 0 bases, and the junction held 2 bases outside the gene matches. The V gene's germline CDR1 is SQVTM and CDR2 ANQGSEA.

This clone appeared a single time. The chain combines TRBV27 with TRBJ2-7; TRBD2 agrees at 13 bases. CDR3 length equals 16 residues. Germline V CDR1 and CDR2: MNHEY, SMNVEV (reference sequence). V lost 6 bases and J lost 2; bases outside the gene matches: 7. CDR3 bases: TGTGCCAGCAGCTACTTACTAGCGGGAGGGCCCTACGAGCAGTACTTC. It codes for CASSYLLAGGPYEQYF.

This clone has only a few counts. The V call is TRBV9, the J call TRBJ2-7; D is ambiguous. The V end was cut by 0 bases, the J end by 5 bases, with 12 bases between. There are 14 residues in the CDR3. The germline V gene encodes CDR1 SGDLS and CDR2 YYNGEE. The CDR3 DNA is TGTGCCAGCAGCGTAGGAGGCCATGATAACGAGCAGTACTTC. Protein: CASSVGGHDNEQYF.

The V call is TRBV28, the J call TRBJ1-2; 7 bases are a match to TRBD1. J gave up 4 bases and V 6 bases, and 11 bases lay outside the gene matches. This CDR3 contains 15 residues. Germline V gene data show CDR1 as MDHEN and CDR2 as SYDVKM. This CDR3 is CASRIQGVTFYGYTF. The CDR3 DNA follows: TGTGCCAGCAGAATTCAGGGGGTGACTTTCTATGGCTACACCTTC.

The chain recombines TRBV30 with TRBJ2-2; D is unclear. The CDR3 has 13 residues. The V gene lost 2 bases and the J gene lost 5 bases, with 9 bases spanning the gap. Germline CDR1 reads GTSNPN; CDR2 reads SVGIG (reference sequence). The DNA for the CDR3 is TGTGCCTGGAGTAGGAGAATTACCGGGGAGCTGTTTTTT. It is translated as CAWSRRITGELFF.

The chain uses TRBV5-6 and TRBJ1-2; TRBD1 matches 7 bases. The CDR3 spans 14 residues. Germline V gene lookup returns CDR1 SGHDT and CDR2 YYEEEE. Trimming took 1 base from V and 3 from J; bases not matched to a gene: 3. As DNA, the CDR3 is TGTGCCAGCAGCTTGAAAGGGACAGACTATGGCTACACCTTC. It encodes CASSLKGTDYGYTF.

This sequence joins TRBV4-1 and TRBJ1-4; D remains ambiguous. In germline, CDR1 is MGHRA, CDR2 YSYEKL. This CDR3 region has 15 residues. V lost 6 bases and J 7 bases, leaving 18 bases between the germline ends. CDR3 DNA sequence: TGCGCCAGCAGGTACTCGGGTCGAGAAGGTGAAAAACTGTTTTTT. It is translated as CASRYSGREGEKLFF.

CDR3 nucleotides: TGTGCCAGCAGCTTATACCCCAGCGTAAACACCGGGGAGCTGTTTTTT. Translated: CASSLYPSVNTGELFF. The chain joins TRBV11-2 to TRBJ2-2; no clear D. CDR3 length: 16 residues. Germline V gene sequence: CDR1 SGHAT, CDR2 FQNNGV. V was trimmed by 2 bases and J by 2 bases, leaving 12 bases between them. Complete variable domain (other parts from reference TRBV11-2 and TRBJ2-2): EAGVAQSPRYKIIEKRQSVAFWCNPISGHATLYWYQQILGQGPKLLIQFQNNGVVDDSQLPKDRFSAERLKGVDSTLKIQPAKLEDSAVYLCASSLYPSVNTGELFFGEGSRLTVL.

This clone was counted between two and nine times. The CDR3 sequence is CASSLEARVNTEAFF. The CDR3 nucleotides are TGTGCCAGCAGCTTAGAGGCCAGGGTGAACACTGAAGCTTTCTTT. The chain has TRBV7-9 and TRBJ1-1; D is perhaps TRBD1 (5 bases). Germline CDR1 and CDR2: SEHNR and FQNEAQ (reference sequence). Between the trimmed V and J ends, which lost 1 base and 0 bases, there was a span of 9 bases. The CDR3 contains 15 residues.

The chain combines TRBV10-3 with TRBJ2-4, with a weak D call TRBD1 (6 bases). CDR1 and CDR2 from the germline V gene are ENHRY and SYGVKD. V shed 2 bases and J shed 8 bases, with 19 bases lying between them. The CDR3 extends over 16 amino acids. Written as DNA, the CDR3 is TGTGCCATCAGTGAGACACCGGGACACGGGTCTTACATTCAGTACTTC. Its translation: CAISETPGHGSYIQYF.